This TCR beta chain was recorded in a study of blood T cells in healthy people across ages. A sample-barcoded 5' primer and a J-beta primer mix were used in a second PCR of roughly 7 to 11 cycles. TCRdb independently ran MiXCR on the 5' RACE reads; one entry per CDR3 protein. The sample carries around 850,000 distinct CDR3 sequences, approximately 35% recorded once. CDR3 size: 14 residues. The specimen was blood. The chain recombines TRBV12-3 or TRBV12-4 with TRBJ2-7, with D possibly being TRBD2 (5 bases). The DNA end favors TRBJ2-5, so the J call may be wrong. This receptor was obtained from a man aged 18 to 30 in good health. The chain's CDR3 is CASSHVPEEETQYF. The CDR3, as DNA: TGTGCCAGCAGCCACGTACCGGAGGAGGAGACCCAGTACTTC.